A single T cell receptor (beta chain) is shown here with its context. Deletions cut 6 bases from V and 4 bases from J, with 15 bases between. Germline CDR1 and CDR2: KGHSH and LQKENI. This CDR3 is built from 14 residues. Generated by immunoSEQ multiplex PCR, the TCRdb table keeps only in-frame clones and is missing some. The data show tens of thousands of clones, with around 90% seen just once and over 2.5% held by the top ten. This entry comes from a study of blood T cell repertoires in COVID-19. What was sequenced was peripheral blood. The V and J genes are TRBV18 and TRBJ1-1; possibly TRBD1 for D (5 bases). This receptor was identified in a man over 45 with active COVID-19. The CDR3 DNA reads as TGTGCCAGCTCCGGATGGGGCTCGGGCACTGAAGCTTTCTTT. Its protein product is CASSGWGSGTEAFF. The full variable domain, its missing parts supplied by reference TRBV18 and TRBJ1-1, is NAGVMQNPRHLVRRRGQEARLRCSPMKGHSHVYWYRQLPEEGLKFMVYLQKENIIDESGMPKERFSAEFPKEGPSILRIQQVVRGDSAAYFCASSGWGSGTEAFFGQGTRLTVV.